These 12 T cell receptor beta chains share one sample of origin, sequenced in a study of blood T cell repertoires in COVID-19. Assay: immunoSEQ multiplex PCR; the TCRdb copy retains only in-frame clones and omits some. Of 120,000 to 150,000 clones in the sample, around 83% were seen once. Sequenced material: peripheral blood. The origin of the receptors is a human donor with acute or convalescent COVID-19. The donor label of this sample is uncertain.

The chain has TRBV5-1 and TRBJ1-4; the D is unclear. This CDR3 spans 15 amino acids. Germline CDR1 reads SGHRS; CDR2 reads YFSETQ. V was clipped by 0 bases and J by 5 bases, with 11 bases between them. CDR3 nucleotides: TGCGCCAGCAGCTTGGGCCCAGGTGAAAATGAAAAACTGTTTTTT. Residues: CASSLGPGENEKLFF.

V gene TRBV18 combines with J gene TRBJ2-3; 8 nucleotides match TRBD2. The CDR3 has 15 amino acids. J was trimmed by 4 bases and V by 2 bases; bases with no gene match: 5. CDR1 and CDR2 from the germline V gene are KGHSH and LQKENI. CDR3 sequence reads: CASSPISGNADTQYF. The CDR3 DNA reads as TGTGCCAGCTCACCAATTAGCGGGAACGCAGATACGCAGTATTTT.

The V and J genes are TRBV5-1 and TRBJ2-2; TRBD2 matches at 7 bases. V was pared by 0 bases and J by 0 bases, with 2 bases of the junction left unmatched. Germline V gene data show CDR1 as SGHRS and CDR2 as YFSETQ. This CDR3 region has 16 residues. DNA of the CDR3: TGCGCCAGCAGCTTGGAAGCGGGAACGAACACCGGGGAGCTGTTTTTT. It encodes CASSLEAGTNTGELFF.

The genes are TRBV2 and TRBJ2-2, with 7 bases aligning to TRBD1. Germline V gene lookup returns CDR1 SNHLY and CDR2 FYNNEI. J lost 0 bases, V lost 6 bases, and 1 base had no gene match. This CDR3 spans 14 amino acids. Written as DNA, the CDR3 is TGTGCCAGCAGGGGGACAGCGAACACCGGGGAGCTGTTTTTT. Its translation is CASRGTANTGELFF. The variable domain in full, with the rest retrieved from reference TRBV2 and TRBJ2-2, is EPEVTQTPSHQVTQMGQEVILRCVPISNHLYFYWYRQILGQKVEFLVSFYNNEISEKSEIFDDQFSVERPDGSNFTLKIRSTKLEDSAMYFCASRGTANTGELFFGEGSRLTVL.

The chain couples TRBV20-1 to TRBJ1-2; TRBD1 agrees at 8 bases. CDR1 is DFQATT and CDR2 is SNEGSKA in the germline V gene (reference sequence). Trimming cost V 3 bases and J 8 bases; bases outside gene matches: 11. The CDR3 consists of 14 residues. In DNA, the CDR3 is TGCAGTGCTAGTTCCGTTGGGACAGGCCTCGGCTACACCTTC. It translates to CSASSVGTGLGYTF.

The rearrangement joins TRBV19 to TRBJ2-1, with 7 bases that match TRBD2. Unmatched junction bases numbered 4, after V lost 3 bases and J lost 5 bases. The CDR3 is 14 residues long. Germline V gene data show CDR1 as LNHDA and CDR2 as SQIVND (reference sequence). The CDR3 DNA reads TGTGCCAGTAGTATCTTTGCGGGGGACAATGAGCAGTTCTTC. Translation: CASSIFAGDNEQFF.

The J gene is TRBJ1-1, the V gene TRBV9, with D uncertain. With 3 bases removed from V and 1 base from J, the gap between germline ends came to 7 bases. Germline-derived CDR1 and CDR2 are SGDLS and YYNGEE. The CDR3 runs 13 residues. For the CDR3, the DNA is TGTGCCAGCAGCGCGGAGAGGAACACTGAAGCTTTCTTT. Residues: CASSAERNTEAFF.

CDR3 sequence: CASSSYVYGGGDYNEQFF. DNA for the CDR3: TGTGCCAGCAGTTCCTACGTGTACGGCGGGGGGGACTACAATGAGCAGTTCTTC. This chain links TRBV28 with TRBJ2-1; 9 bases are a match to TRBD2. After removal of 4 bases from V and 3 bases from J, the junction contained 13 bases not matched to a gene. The CDR3 has 18 residues. Germline CDR1 and CDR2: MDHEN and SYDVKM.

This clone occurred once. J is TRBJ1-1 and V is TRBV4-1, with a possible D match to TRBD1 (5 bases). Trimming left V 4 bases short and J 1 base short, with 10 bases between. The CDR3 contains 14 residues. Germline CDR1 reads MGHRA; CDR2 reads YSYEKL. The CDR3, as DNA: TGCGCCAGCAGCCGAGAGACAGAGAACACTGAAGCTTTCTTT. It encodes CASSRETENTEAFF.

The CDR3 DNA reads as TGTGCTAGTGGTTCCGGACAGGGGGACTACGAGCAGTACTTC. Its translation is CASGSGQGDYEQYF. This chain connects TRBV12-5 to TRBJ2-7; 10 positions agree with TRBD1. CDR1 is LGHNT and CDR2 is FRNRAP in the germline V gene. The CDR3 is made up of 14 amino acids. With 4 bases clipped from V and 3 bases from J, the junction kept 3 bases outside the gene matches.

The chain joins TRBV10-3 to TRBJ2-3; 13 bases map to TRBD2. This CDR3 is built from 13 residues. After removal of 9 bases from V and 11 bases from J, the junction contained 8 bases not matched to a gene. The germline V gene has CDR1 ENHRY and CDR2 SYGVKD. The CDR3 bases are TGTGCCATTGGGACGGGACTAGCGGGGATGCAGTATTTT. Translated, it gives CAIGTGLAGMQYF.

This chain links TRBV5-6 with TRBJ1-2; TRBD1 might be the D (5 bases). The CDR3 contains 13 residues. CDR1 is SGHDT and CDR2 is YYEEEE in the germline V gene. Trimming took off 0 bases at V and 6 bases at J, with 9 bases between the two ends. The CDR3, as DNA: TGTGCCAGCAGCTTGGACCAGGGTAATGGCTACACCTTC. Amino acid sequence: CASSLDQGNGYTF.